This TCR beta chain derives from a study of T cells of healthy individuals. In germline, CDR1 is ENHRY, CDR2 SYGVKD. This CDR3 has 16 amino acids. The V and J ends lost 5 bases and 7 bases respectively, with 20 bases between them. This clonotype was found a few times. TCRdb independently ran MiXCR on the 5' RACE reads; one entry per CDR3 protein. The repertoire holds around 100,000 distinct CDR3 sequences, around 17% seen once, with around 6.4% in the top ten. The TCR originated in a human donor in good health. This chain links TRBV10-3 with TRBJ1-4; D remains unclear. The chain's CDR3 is CAISPRSEQLTEKLFF. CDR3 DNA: TGTGCCATCAGTCCTCGGAGTGAGCAACTAACTGAAAAACTGTTTTTT.